This note documents a single T cell receptor (beta chain) sequence. This record belongs to a study of blood T cell repertoires in COVID-19. Overall study: Acute and convalescent COVID-19 samples came from the United States, Italy and Spain.

Trimming removed 6 bases at V and 0 bases at J, with 11 bases between. The CDR3 extends over 15 amino acids. The germline CDR1 and CDR2 sequences are MNHNY and SVGAGI (reference sequence). The assay was immunoSEQ multiplex PCR, and TCRdb's table has in-frame clones only and misses some. Of 250,000 or so clones in the sample, 86% are singletons; the top ten hold 9% to 15%. The V and J genes are TRBV6-6 and TRBJ2-2, with D unresolved. This clonotype originated in a man older than 75 with acute or convalescent COVID-19. Sequencing input: peripheral blood. The CDR3 loop reads CASRQTAANTGELFF. Written as DNA, the CDR3 is TGTGCCAGCAGACAAACAGCCGCGAACACCGGGGAGCTGTTTTTT.